This T cell receptor (beta chain) appears in the sequencing data of a study of T-cell memory formation after mild COVID-19. Whole-study context: TCR clusters showed largely donor specificity. Study-level points and caveats: Clones that got smaller from day 15 to 85 had even CD4/CD8, while clones growing later tipped toward CD4+. What remained unconfirmed was the SARS-CoV-2 specificity of second-wave clones peaking on day 37.

This clonotype was picked up a small number of times. As yet, its antigen is unknown. The 5'RACE method, run with constant-segment primers, produced TCR alpha and TCR beta cDNA libraries (carrying sample barcodes and UMIs). TCRdb reprocessed the 5' RACE reads with MiXCR, giving one entry per CDR3 protein. The sample includes 95,000 to 120,000 distinct CDR3 sequences, over 20% of them seen just once. CDR1 SEHNR and CDR2 FQNEAQ come from the germline V gene (reference sequence). CDR3 length: 14 amino acids. With 8 bases removed from V and 4 bases from J, the gap between germline ends came to 17 bases. Material: PBMCs or a T cell subset sorted from them (not recorded which). The TCR comes from a man aged 18 to 30 who had mild COVID-19 (a few samples of this study predate the infection). Cell type and time point are not known. The chain has TRBV7-9 and TRBJ1-2, with D possibly being TRBD1 (5 bases). Here the CDR3 DNA reads TGTGCCAGCGAAGCTGGGGGGTCTCCCTATGGCTACACCTTC. Translating it yields CASEAGGSPYGYTF.